This TCR beta chain was found in a study of cytomegalovirus exposure and HLA in healthy donors (dated by TCRdb to 2017 to 2019). Regarding the study in general: According to a later analysis, one platform produced both the 110 or so validation repertoires and the 666 repertoires of the first cohort. The study was designed to test whether signatures of past pathogen exposure could be identified by cataloging public T cell receptors. A separate validation cohort of 100 to 150 different subjects was used in addition to the 666-subject first cohort. To predict cytomegalovirus infection status, the study brought together high-throughput TCR immunosequencing, statistical association of individual TCRs with disease status, and machine learning. Points the paper makes about the study in general: A few of the identified cytomegalovirus-associated TCR beta chains were confirmed in vitro to be specific for cytomegalovirus antigens. Across donors, most TCR sequences were observed very rarely, whereas some public TCRs were present in many individuals. The study gave a list of under 200 TCR beta chains associated with cytomegalovirus. In both the original and validation cohorts, the classifier was reported to diagnose cytomegalovirus status with high specificity and sensitivity. The authors suggested that the approach could potentially be generalized to other disease states and immunological phenotypes. The validation cohort had no HLA typing available for a later analysis, so co-occurrence within that cohort was assessed over all 120 or so repertoires. A later analysis found that TCRs clustered in the first cohort also tended to co-occur in the roughly 110 validation repertoires, with 94% of cluster scores above 0.

Libraries were built with the immunoSEQ multiplex PCR assay. The authors processed their data as follows. A statistical classification framework was built for diagnosing cytomegalovirus status from the catalog of TCR beta chain sequences. Here the immuneACCESS table is served through TCRdb, limited to in-frame sequences with V and J called. Missing clones are a known gap in these copies; in checked studies unresolved V genes cover under half, and the rest lacks a known reason. The V and J calls and clone size were taken over from that table, and D and trimming were inferred from the DNA. The sample yields 200,000 to 250,000 clones; roughly 84% were counted once. Roughly 2% of the sample goes to the ten largest clones. The CDR3 sequence holds 18 residues, the cysteine and phenylalanine included. Solely the CDR3 DNA is kept, with 54 bases framed from the first base. CDR1 and CDR2 (MDHEN, SYDVKM) derive from the germline V gene. Trimming at the junction amounts to 3 bases on V and 2 bases on J, and the germline ends lie 23 bases apart.

Donors formed part of the validation cohort, which comprised approximately 130 subjects and was distinct from the first cohort of 666 subjects. Worth noting for this clone: Its cognate antigen has yet to be identified. Qualities for individual bases were not recorded, and no much larger clone is one base off.

This clonotype was obtained from a woman between 18 and 30 years old in good health and CMV-seropositive. Recombination joined TRBV28 with TRBJ2-7; the D gene is perhaps TRBD1, on 6 matching bases. Sequencing input: PBMCs. The DNA is as follows: TGTGCCAGCAGTTTTTCAACCAGGGGAGCGCTTATTGCCTACGAGCAGTACTTC. Its translation is CASSFSTRGALIAYEQYF.